Each of the 23 T cell receptor beta chains below was sequenced from the same sample in a study of Graves' ophthalmopathy and Graves' hyperthyroidism. RNA served as the template for amplifying TCR beta CDR3 regions. HTBI-primed first-round RT-PCR preceded second-round multiplex PCR. TCRdb independently ran MiXCR on the multiplex PCR reads; one entry per CDR3 protein. The table records 150,000 to 200,000 distinct CDR3 sequences, approximately 40% of them present only once. The sequenced sample was peripheral blood. Receptor source: a man aged 30-40 years with Graves' ophthalmopathy.

This clonotype was counted many times. Possible read error: a much larger clone is one base away. This sequence joins TRBV6-2 or TRBV6-3 and TRBJ2-5; D is unclear. There are 11 residues in the CDR3. Germline assignment: CDR1 MNHEY and CDR2 SVGEGT. The ends were cut back, 1 base at V and 5 bases at J, with 2 bases in the middle. The CDR3 is CASSYWETQYF. As DNA, the CDR3 is TGTGCCAGCAGTTACTGGGAGACCCAGTACTTC.

V usage is TRBV7-2 and J usage is TRBJ2-5, with TRBD2 matching over 9 bases. Unmatched junction bases numbered 3, after V lost 4 bases and J lost 6 bases. Germline V gene lookup returns CDR1 SGHTA and CDR2 FQGNSA. This CDR3 is built from 13 residues. The CDR3 is CASSSAGGKTQYF. CDR3 DNA sequence: TGTGCCAGCAGCTCGGCGGGGGGGAAGACCCAGTACTTC.

This clonotype has ten or more counts. The chain is built from TRBV6-1 and TRBJ2-7, with D maybe TRBD1 (6 bases). Looked up from germline, CDR1 is MNHNS and CDR2 is SASEGT. This CDR3 is built from 15 residues. V was cut by 1 base and J by 2 bases, with 12 bases left in between. CDR3 protein: CASSEEGEGAYEQYF. CDR3 in DNA: TGTGCCAGCAGTGAAGAGGGGGAAGGAGCCTACGAGCAGTACTTC.

This clonotype was picked up many times. The J gene is TRBJ2-2, the V gene TRBV11-2; D may be TRBD1 (5 bases). From germline, CDR1 is SGHAT and CDR2 FQNNGV. V lost 5 bases and J 2 bases, leaving 12 bases between the germline ends. This CDR3 is 15 amino acids long. In DNA, the CDR3 is TGTGCCAGCAGCACACGACAGATTAACACCGGGGAGCTGTTTTTT. It codes for CASSTRQINTGELFF.

This clonotype was seen more than once but under ten times. This rearrangement joins TRBV6-5 to TRBJ2-7; the match to TRBD2 covers 11 bases. CDR1 and CDR2 from the germline V gene are MNHEY and SVGAGI. Trimming at V came to 6 bases and at J to 3 bases, leaving 4 bases not matched to a gene. CDR3 length: 14 amino acids. The CDR3 DNA follows: TGTGCCAGCAGGCTTACTAGCGGGAGCTACGAGCAGTACTTC. Its translation: CASRLTSGSYEQYF.

Only one count was recorded for this clonotype. J is TRBJ1-1 and V is TRBV24-1, with D possibly TRBD1 on 5 matching bases. Trimming pared 7 bases from V and 6 bases from J, leaving 11 bases between. CDR1 is KGHDR and CDR2 is SFDVKD in the germline V gene. The CDR3 length is 12 residues. Here the CDR3 reads CATSLSGAEAFF. The CDR3 DNA reads as TGTGCCACCAGCCTGTCGGGGGCTGAAGCTTTCTTT.

The chain carries TRBV6-2 or TRBV6-3 and TRBJ1-1; perhaps TRBD1 as D (5 bases). Trimming cost V 5 bases and J 1 base, with 11 bases left between them. CDR1 is MNHEY, CDR2 SVGEGT, per germline. This CDR3 has 14 residues. For the CDR3, the DNA is TGTGCCAGCAGTCGCCCCGGGGGGAACACTGAAGCTTTCTTT. It translates to CASSRPGGNTEAFF.

This clonotype has only one observation. This chain links TRBV25-1 with TRBJ1-1; the match to TRBD1 covers 10 bases. Germline assignment: CDR1 MGHDK and CDR2 SYGVNS. Trimming at V came to 3 bases and at J to 7 bases, leaving 5 bases not matched to a gene. The length of the CDR3 is 14 residues. Here the CDR3 DNA reads TGTGCCAGCAGTGAGGGACAGGGGAAAAATGAAGCTTTCTTT. Encoded protein: CASSEGQGKNEAFF.

The CDR3 DNA reads as TGTGCCAGCAGCAATCTCCAGGGTGCAGCATGGGACACTGAAGCTTTCTTT. Amino acids: CASSNLQGAAWDTEAFF. The chain is built from TRBV27 and TRBJ1-1; D is possibly TRBD1 (5 bases). The germline V gene encodes CDR1 MNHEY and CDR2 SMNVEV (reference sequence). V shed 6 bases and J shed 3 bases, with 23 bases lying between them. This CDR3 spans 17 amino acids.

This clonotype was observed a few times. In DNA form, the CDR3 reads TGTGCCAGCAGCTTAAGGTTGGTGCTGGGTCAAGAGACCCAGTACTTC. It is translated as CASSLRLVLGQETQYF. V is TRBV11-2 and J is TRBJ2-5; D uncertain. From germline, CDR1 is SGHAT and CDR2 FQNNGV. Trimming left V 2 bases short and J 2 bases short, with 15 bases between. The CDR3 consists of 16 residues.

This clonotype occurred many times. The chain joins TRBV6-2 or TRBV6-3 to TRBJ1-2; no reliable D call. This CDR3 is 12 amino acids long. V shed 2 bases and J shed 1 base, with 2 bases lying between them. Germline values: CDR1 MNHEY, CDR2 SVGEGT. The CDR3 sequence: CASSYNNYGYTF. Written as DNA, the CDR3 is TGTGCCAGCAGTTACAATAACTATGGCTACACCTTC.

V gene TRBV28 combines with J gene TRBJ2-5, with D uncertain. This CDR3 has 14 residues. V was cut by 5 bases and J by 0 bases, with 10 bases left in between. Germline V gene lookup returns CDR1 MDHEN and CDR2 SYDVKM. CDR3 nucleotides: TGTGCCAGCAGTCCCCCCCCCCACCAAGAGACCCAGTACTTC. Protein: CASSPPPHQETQYF.

The sample holds many counts of this clonotype. This chain connects TRBV12-3 or TRBV12-4 to TRBJ1-1; D is uncertain. The length of the CDR3 is 15 residues. V was shortened by 2 bases and J by 1 base, with 11 bases between the two germline ends. The CDR3 bases are TGTGCCAGCAGTTTAAGGGAGGGTTGGAACACTGAAGCTTTCTTT. It codes for CASSLREGWNTEAFF.

Ten or more counts support this clonotype. CDR3 residues: CASSPGTSGSDTQYF. The CDR3 DNA reads TGTGCCAGCAGTCCCGGGACTAGCGGCTCAGATACGCAGTATTTT. This chain connects TRBV11-2 to TRBJ2-3; TRBD2 matches 11 bases. This CDR3 contains 15 residues. Trimming took 6 bases from V and 4 from J; bases not matched to a gene: 6. CDR1 SGHAT and CDR2 FQNNGV come from the germline V gene.

In its sample, this clonotype was seen many times. This rearrangement joins TRBV19 to TRBJ1-1; D is ambiguous. The V gene's germline CDR1 is LNHDA and CDR2 SQIVND (reference sequence). V was trimmed by 7 bases and J by 10 bases, leaving 16 bases between them. The CDR3 extends over 12 amino acids. This CDR3 is CASTQRGLGAFF. The CDR3 nucleotides read TGTGCCAGTACCCAACGGGGATTAGGAGCTTTCTTT.

Ten or more counts support this clonotype. The junction shows a germline mismatch at one end, possibly a read error. V usage is TRBV28 and J usage is TRBJ2-7; TRBD1 agrees at 8 bases. In germline, CDR1 is MDHEN, CDR2 SYDVKM. This CDR3 comprises 12 residues. The CDR3 DNA reads TGTGCCAGCACCGTCCCGGGACAGGTCTTTCATTTC. Its translation is CASTVPGQVFHF.

This clonotype was seen ten or more times. The chain joins TRBV6-5 to TRBJ1-2; unclear D gene. This CDR3 is built from 12 residues. With 2 bases removed from V and 4 bases from J, the gap between germline ends came to 5 bases. Per the germline V gene, CDR1 is MNHEY and CDR2 is SVGAGI. CDR3: CASSYEPYGYTF. DNA for the CDR3: TGTGCCAGCAGTTACGAGCCCTATGGCTACACCTTC.

This clonotype was seen ten or more times. J is TRBJ2-2 and V is TRBV24-1, with D possibly being TRBD1 or TRBD2 (5 bases each). The ends were cut back, 7 bases at V and 7 bases at J, with 12 bases in the middle. Germline V gives CDR1 KGHDR, CDR2 SFDVKD. The CDR3 consists of 13 residues. This CDR3 is CATRAQGDGELFF. The CDR3 nucleotides read TGTGCCACCAGAGCCCAGGGAGACGGGGAGCTGTTTTTT.

The chain couples TRBV7-9 to TRBJ2-2; D is unclear. The CDR3 loop spans 13 amino acids. V was trimmed by 7 bases and J by 4 bases, leaving 10 bases between them. Germline V gives CDR1 SEHNR, CDR2 FQNEAQ (reference sequence). This CDR3 is CASKGLSTGELFF. CDR3 DNA sequence: TGTGCCAGCAAAGGGCTAAGCACCGGGGAGCTGTTTTTT.

The chain joins TRBV10-3 to TRBJ1-5, with TRBD1 identical over 9 bases. This CDR3 has 15 amino acids. Germline CDR1 is ENHRY and CDR2 is SYGVKD. Unmatched junction bases numbered 5, after V lost 6 bases and J lost 2 bases. In DNA form, the CDR3 reads TGTGCCATCAGAGCGGGACAGGGAGGCAATCAGCCCCAGCATTTT. The encoded protein is CAIRAGQGGNQPQHF.

Many counts were recorded for this clonotype. The chain couples TRBV28 to TRBJ1-6, with D possibly TRBD1 on 5 matching bases. The CDR3 extends over 14 amino acids. V gave up 2 bases and J gave up 7 bases, with 9 bases separating them. CDR1 MDHEN and CDR2 SYDVKM come from the germline V gene. CDR3: CASSLGGMNSPLHF. DNA for the CDR3: TGTGCCAGCAGTTTAGGGGGAATGAATTCACCCCTCCACTTT.

The chain is built from TRBV6-4 and TRBJ2-2, with a weak D call TRBD1 (5 bases). The germline V gene has CDR1 MRHNA and CDR2 SNTAGT. The CDR3 is made up of 13 amino acids. Trimming removed 6 bases at V and 5 bases at J, with 10 bases between. In DNA, the CDR3 is TGTGCCAGCAGGGACACAGCGACCGGGGAGCTGTTTTTT. Protein product: CASRDTATGELFF.

The J gene is TRBJ2-5, the V gene TRBV6-1; maybe TRBD2 (5 bases). This CDR3 has 16 residues. In germline, CDR1 is MNHNS, CDR2 SASEGT. The V gene lost 7 bases and the J gene lost 3 bases, with 21 bases spanning the gap. CDR3 DNA: TGTGCCAGCATACCCCAGTGGGGAGCGGACGAAGAGACCCAGTACTTC. It encodes CASIPQWGADEETQYF.